The clone carrying this T cell receptor beta chain has just a few counts. The data derive from a study of T-cell reconstitution after alpha-beta-depleted transplantation in children. Germline values: CDR1 SGHRS, CDR2 YFSETQ. This CDR3 is built from 14 residues. V was clipped by 4 bases and J by 0 bases, with 11 bases between them. Library preparation (for TCRbeta) was performed with unique molecular identifiers. Via MiXCR, TCRdb re-called the PCR reads, giving one row per CDR3 protein. The repertoire holds about 610,000 distinct CDR3 sequences, with roughly a tenth as singletons. The TCR sequence derives from a human donor who donated a stem cell graft to a child with acute myeloid leukemia. The sample consisted of PBMCs from the stem cell graft donor, taken from the stem cell graft. The chain links TRBV5-1 to TRBJ2-7; D remains unclear. The chain's CDR3 is CASSQRSVSYEQYF. The CDR3 DNA reads TGCGCCAGCAGCCAACGAAGCGTCTCCTACGAGCAGTACTTC.